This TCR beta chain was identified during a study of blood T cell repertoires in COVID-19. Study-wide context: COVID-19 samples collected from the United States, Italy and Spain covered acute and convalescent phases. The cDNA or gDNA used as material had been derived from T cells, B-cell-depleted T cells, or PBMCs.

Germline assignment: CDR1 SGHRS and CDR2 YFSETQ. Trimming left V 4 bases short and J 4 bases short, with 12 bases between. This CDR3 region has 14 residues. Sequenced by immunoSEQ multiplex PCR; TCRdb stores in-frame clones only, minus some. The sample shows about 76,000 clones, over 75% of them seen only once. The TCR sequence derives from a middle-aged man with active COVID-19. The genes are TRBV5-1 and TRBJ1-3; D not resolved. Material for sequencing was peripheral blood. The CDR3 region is CASSNDNPGNTIYF. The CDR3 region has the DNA TGCGCCAGCAGCAACGACAATCCCGGAAACACCATATATTTT. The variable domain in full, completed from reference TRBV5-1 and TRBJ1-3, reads KAGVTQTPRYLIKTRGQQVTLSCSPISGHRSVSWYQQTPGQGLQFLFEYFSETQRNKGNFPGRFSGRQFSNSRSEMNVSTLELGDSALYLCASSNDNPGNTIYFGEGSWLTVV.